These 29 T cell receptor beta chains were sequenced from one sample in a study of cytomegalovirus exposure and HLA in healthy donors (dated by TCRdb to the late 2010s). Receptor amplification or capture employed the immunoSEQ multiplex PCR assay. A mixture of 60 forward primers for TCR Vbeta segments and 13 reverse primers for TCR Jbeta segments was used in the multiplex PCR. TCRdb took this table from immuneACCESS and kept in-frame rearrangements with V and J called. Such tables lack part of the clones; where checked against another copy, unresolved V genes explain under half of the gap, and the rest is unexplained. The sample table shows 90,000 to 110,000 clones, and over 75% are seen once. The biggest ten clones account for 8.5% to 10% of the sample. Input material: PBMCs. Source of these receptors: a woman aged 40 to 55 in good health and CMV-seropositive.

DNA of the CDR3: TGTGCCAGCAGTTTACTCTTGGTAGCGGCAATCTCGGAGACCCAGTACTTC. Translated, it gives CASSLLLVAAISETQYF. This sequence joins TRBV28 and TRBJ2-5, with D perhaps TRBD2 (6 bases). CDR3 length equals 17 residues. The germline V and J ends were trimmed by 2 bases and 5 bases, with 21 bases remaining between them. In germline, CDR1 is MDHEN, CDR2 SYDVKM. The full variable domain, with the rest looked up from reference TRBV28 and TRBJ2-5, is DVKVTQSSRYLVKRTGEKVFLECVQDMDHENMFWYRQDPGLGLRLIYFSYDVKMKEKGDIPEGYSVSREKKERFSLILESASTNQTSMYLCASSLLLVAAISETQYFGPGTRLLVL.

This chain's CDR3 is CASRVGAGYEQYF. The CDR3 nucleotides are TGTGCCAGCAGAGTAGGAGCTGGCTACGAGCAGTACTTC. The chain carries TRBV28 and TRBJ2-7; no definite D call. Germline-derived CDR1 and CDR2 are MDHEN and SYDVKM. The germline V and J ends were trimmed by 6 bases and 3 bases, with 12 bases remaining between them. This CDR3 spans 13 amino acids.

V and J are TRBV14 and TRBJ2-5; a weak D match, TRBD1 (5 bases). Trimming removed 4 bases from V and 10 bases from J, with 22 bases in between. Germline V gene lookup returns CDR1 SGHDN and CDR2 FVKESK. This CDR3 is 15 amino acids long. CDR3 coding DNA: TGTGCCAGCAGCCGAGGACAAGTGACCACCTATGGCCAGTACTTC. Translating it yields CASSRGQVTTYGQYF.

This chain links TRBV6-5 with TRBJ2-7; the D is unclear. Germline assignment: CDR1 MNHEY and CDR2 SVGAGI. The CDR3 runs to 15 residues. V was trimmed by 1 base and J by 0 bases, leaving 10 bases between them. In nucleotides, the CDR3 is TGTGCCAGCAGTTACTTGGCTAGAGGCTCCTACGAGCAGTACTTC. It translates to CASSYLARGSYEQYF.

The chain combines TRBV4-3 with TRBJ1-3; no definite D call. Germline V gives CDR1 LGHNA, CDR2 YSLEER. This CDR3 region has 17 residues. V dropped 0 bases and J dropped 1 base, with 13 bases sitting between them. CDR3 sequence reads: CASSQDQGRVSGNTIYF. Written as DNA, the CDR3 is TGCGCCAGCAGCCAAGATCAAGGGAGGGTATCTGGAAACACCATATATTTT.

The chain recombines TRBV5-1 with TRBJ2-7; TRBD2 matches at 11 bases. The junction had 6 bases not matched to a gene; V was cut back by 4 bases and J by 3 bases. Germline lookup yields CDR1 SGHRS and CDR2 YFSETQ. The CDR3 loop spans 15 amino acids. The CDR3 nucleotides are TGCGCCAGCAGCACCACTAGCGGGAGACGCTACGAGCAGTACTTC. Translating it yields CASSTTSGRRYEQYF.

The chain couples TRBV7-9 to TRBJ1-1; D uncertain. CDR1 is SEHNR, CDR2 FQNEAQ, per germline (reference sequence). This CDR3 region has 11 residues. V gave up 7 bases and J gave up 8 bases, with 11 bases separating them. The CDR3, as DNA: TGTGCCAGCACCACTCAGGTAGAAGCTTTCTTT. It specifies CASTTQVEAFF. Based on the CDR3 plus reference TRBV7-9 and TRBJ1-1, the full variable domain is DTGVSQNPRHKITKRGQNVTFRCDPISEHNRLYWYRQTLGQGPEFLTYFQNEAQLEKSRLLSDRFSAERPKGSFSTLEIQRTEQGDSAMYLCASTTQVEAFFGQGTRLTVV.

The rearrangement uses TRBV14 and TRBJ2-7; 7 positions agree with TRBD1. V dropped 2 bases and J dropped 2; count of bases not matched to a gene: 6. The germline CDR1 and CDR2 sequences are SGHDN and FVKESK. This CDR3 spans 15 amino acids. The CDR3 bases are TGTGCCAGCAGCCAATATGGGACAGCGCCCTACGAGCAGTACTTC. Translated: CASSQYGTAPYEQYF.

The rearrangement links TRBV19 to TRBJ1-5; 8 positions agree with TRBD1. The CDR3 has 15 residues. CDR1 LNHDA and CDR2 SQIVND come from the germline V gene (reference sequence). V lost 5 bases, J lost 2 bases, and 5 bases stayed unmatched. The CDR3 protein is CASSPTGAGNQPQHF. In DNA form, the CDR3 reads TGTGCCAGTAGTCCGACAGGGGCCGGCAATCAGCCCCAGCATTTT.

This rearrangement joins TRBV29-1 to TRBJ1-3, with no clear D. The CDR3 covers 14 residues. In germline, CDR1 is SQVTM, CDR2 ANQGSEA. V lost 5 bases and J 7 bases, leaving 18 bases between the germline ends. The CDR3 DNA reads TGCAGCGTTTCGGGAATAGGGCCGTCGAACACCATATATTTT. Its translation is CSVSGIGPSNTIYF.

The chain recombines TRBV5-1 with TRBJ1-2, with D maybe TRBD1 (6 bases). Germline loops: CDR1 SGHRS, CDR2 YFSETQ. The CDR3 extends over 14 amino acids. V lost 4 bases, J lost 3 bases, and 13 bases lay in between. The CDR3 DNA is TGCGCCAGCAGCAAACGGACAGAAGACTATGGCTACACCTTC. This codes for CASSKRTEDYGYTF.

The chain links TRBV2 to TRBJ1-1; a possible D gene is TRBD1 (5 bases). This CDR3 has 12 residues. Germline values: CDR1 SNHLY, CDR2 FYNNEI. V gave up 6 bases and J gave up 11 bases, with 16 bases separating them. This CDR3 is CASSGGGYAAFF. In DNA, the CDR3 is TGTGCCAGCAGCGGGGGAGGGTATGCGGCTTTCTTT.

This sequence joins TRBV2 and TRBJ1-1, with 7 bases identical to TRBD1. J gave up 4 bases and V 6 bases, and 8 bases lay outside the gene matches. This CDR3 has 14 amino acids. In germline, CDR1 is SNHLY, CDR2 FYNNEI. The CDR3: CASRIQGVSTEAFF. The CDR3 DNA reads as TGTGCCAGCAGAATTCAGGGGGTCAGCACTGAAGCTTTCTTT.

The V call is TRBV10-1, the J call TRBJ2-1, with TRBD2 matching 9 bases. There are 15 residues in the CDR3. V gave up 3 bases and J gave up 5 bases; unmatched junction bases: 5. The germline gives CDR1 WNHNN, CDR2 SYGVQD (reference sequence). The DNA for the CDR3 is TGCGCCAGCAGTGAAGCGGGACTAGCCCACAATGAGCAGTTCTTC. It translates to CASSEAGLAHNEQFF.

The chain recombines TRBV5-4 with TRBJ2-3; 7 bases line up with TRBD2. V was pared by 2 bases and J by 3 bases, with 12 bases of the junction left unmatched. There are 17 residues in the CDR3. CDR1 is SGHNT and CDR2 is YYREEE in the germline V gene (reference sequence). CDR3 sequence reads: CASSFGARGRGTDTQYF. The CDR3 nucleotides are TGTGCCAGCAGCTTCGGAGCGCGGGGGAGGGGTACAGATACGCAGTATTTT. The full variable domain, its missing parts supplied by reference TRBV5-4 and TRBJ2-3, is ETGVTQSPTHLIKTRGQQVTLRCSSQSGHNTVSWYQQALGQGPQFIFQYYREEENGRGNFPPRFSGLQFPNYSSELNVNALELDDSALYLCASSFGARGRGTDTQYFGPGTRLTVL.

V usage is TRBV28 and J usage is TRBJ2-7; TRBD2 agrees at 7 bases. The V and J ends lost 4 bases and 2 bases, in that order; junction bases with no gene match: 2. The CDR3 spans 13 residues. Germline CDR1 and CDR2: MDHEN and SYDVKM. The CDR3 region is CASSWGGAYEQYF. The CDR3 region has the DNA TGTGCCAGCAGTTGGGGGGGGGCCTACGAGCAGTACTTC.

This chain joins TRBV27 and TRBJ2-5, with D possibly being TRBD2 (6 bases). The CDR3 loop spans 14 amino acids. The germline V gene encodes CDR1 MNHEY and CDR2 SMNVEV (reference sequence). The germline V and J ends were trimmed by 6 bases and 2 bases, with 13 bases remaining between them. The CDR3 DNA reads TGTGCCAGCAGATATACCGGGACTCAAGAGACCCAGTACTTC. It is translated as CASRYTGTQETQYF.

The V and J genes are TRBV5-3 and TRBJ1-4; D is undetermined. TRBV5-3 is classed as an ORF, of uncertain function. The CDR3 consists of 16 residues. V was trimmed by 4 bases and J by 3 bases, leaving 16 bases between them. CDR3 nucleotide sequence: TGTGCCAGAAGCCTTGGCCGGACTCCCCCTAATGAAAAACTGTTTTTT. This encodes CARSLGRTPPNEKLFF.

About this clone itself: One end of the junction varies from germline; a read error may be responsible. V usage is TRBV7-9 and J usage is TRBJ2-5, with a weak D call TRBD1 (5 bases). Germline CDR1 is SEHNR and CDR2 is FQNEAQ (reference sequence). This CDR3 is 14 amino acids long. CDR3 amino acids: CSSSRQQYQETQYF. CDR3 coding DNA: TGTTCCAGCAGTCGACAGCAGTACCAAGAGACCCAGTACTTC.

The V gene is TRBV5-5, the J gene TRBJ2-3; TRBD2 matches 10 bases. The CDR3 spans 16 residues. Trimming took 0 bases from V and 0 from J; bases not matched to a gene: 1. Germline V gene sequence: CDR1 SGHKS, CDR2 YYEKEE (reference sequence). CDR3 in DNA: TGTGCCAGCAGCTTGGGACTAGCGGGCAGCACAGATACGCAGTATTTT. This encodes CASSLGLAGSTDTQYF.

The V call is TRBV5-1, the J call TRBJ1-1; no clear D. V lost 2 bases, J lost 1 base, and 9 bases lay in between. This CDR3 contains 14 residues. CDR1 is SGHRS, CDR2 YFSETQ, per germline. The CDR3 here is CASSFTGWNTEAFF. The CDR3 DNA follows: TGCGCCAGCAGCTTCACGGGATGGAACACTGAAGCTTTCTTT.

This chain joins TRBV9 and TRBJ1-2; TRBD1 might be the D (6 bases). CDR1 is SGDLS, CDR2 YYNGEE, per germline. V lost 3 bases and J lost 1, with 16 bases in between. The CDR3 sequence is 16 residues long. In nucleotides, the CDR3 is TGTGCCAGCAGCGCTATACGGACAGCTTATAACTATGGCTACACCTTC. Its protein product is CASSAIRTAYNYGYTF. The variable domain in full, completed from reference TRBV9 and TRBJ1-2, reads DSGVTQTPKHLITATGQRVTLRCSPRSGDLSVYWYQQSLDQGLQFLIQYYNGEERAKGNILERFSAQQFPDLHSELNLSSLELGDSALYFCASSAIRTAYNYGYTFGSGTRLTVV.

J is TRBJ1-2 and V is TRBV5-1, with 7 bases fitting TRBD1. CDR1 and CDR2 from the germline V gene are SGHRS and YFSETQ. The CDR3 loop spans 15 amino acids. The trim removed 3 bases at V and 2 bases at J, leaving 7 bases unmatched. CDR3 sequence (DNA): TGCGCCAGCAGCTGGGGGATACAGGGGAACTATGGCTACACCTTC. Its protein is CASSWGIQGNYGYTF.

This chain connects TRBV29-1 to TRBJ2-1; D remains unclear. This CDR3 spans 10 amino acids. Germline CDR1 reads SQVTM; CDR2 reads ANQGSEA. V lost 5 bases to trimming and J lost 5 bases, with 4 bases between them. CDR3 sequence (DNA): TGCAGCGTTCTAGACAATGAGCAGTTCTTC. Its translation is CSVLDNEQFF.

V is TRBV18 and J is TRBJ1-2, with D possibly matching TRBD1 (6 bases). The CDR3 has 16 residues. Germline loops: CDR1 KGHSH, CDR2 LQKENI. The V end was cut by 6 bases, the J end by 8 bases, with 25 bases between. The CDR3 DNA reads as TGTGCCAGCTCCCCCTATACAGGGTTGGAGTATTTCGGCTACACCTTC. It translates to CASSPYTGLEYFGYTF.

The V and J genes are TRBV28 and TRBJ1-1, with TRBD1 identical over 7 bases. Germline V gene data show CDR1 as MDHEN and CDR2 as SYDVKM. CDR3 length equals 14 residues. J was trimmed by 1 base and V by 3 bases; bases with no gene match: 2. CDR3 loop: CASSLWTGNTEAFF. The CDR3 region has the DNA TGTGCCAGCAGTTTGTGGACAGGGAACACTGAAGCTTTCTTT.

This chain uses TRBV7-6 with TRBJ2-3; TRBD2 agrees at 7 bases. In germline, CDR1 is SGHVS, CDR2 FNYEAQ. With 3 bases clipped from V and 0 bases from J, the junction kept 9 bases outside the gene matches. CDR3 length: 17 residues. CDR3 region: CASSLRRLAESTDTQYF. Here the CDR3 DNA reads TGTGCCAGCAGCTTGAGACGGCTAGCGGAGAGCACAGATACGCAGTATTTT.

The DNA of the CDR3 is TGTGCCACCAGCACAGACAGGAACACTGAAGCTTTCTTT. It yields the protein CATSTDRNTEAFF. The chain employs TRBV15 and TRBJ1-1, with D maybe TRBD1 (5 bases). CDR3 length equals 13 residues. The V end was cut by 4 bases, the J end by 1 base, with 7 bases between. The V gene's germline CDR1 is LNHNV and CDR2 YYDKDF (reference sequence).

The V gene is TRBV5-1, the J gene TRBJ2-2; no clear D. The CDR3 has 13 amino acids. Trimming shortened V by 0 bases and J by 5 bases, and 5 bases separated the two germline ends. The germline V gene has CDR1 SGHRS and CDR2 YFSETQ. As DNA, the CDR3 is TGCGCCAGCAGCTTGGTTCCAACCGGGGAGCTGTTTTTT. Protein sequence: CASSLVPTGELFF. The full variable domain, its missing parts supplied by reference TRBV5-1 and TRBJ2-2, is KAGVTQTPRYLIKTRGQQVTLSCSPISGHRSVSWYQQTPGQGLQFLFEYFSETQRNKGNFPGRFSGRQFSNSRSEMNVSTLELGDSALYLCASSLVPTGELFFGEGSRLTVL.